The 29 T cell receptor beta chains below were found in one sample sequenced in a study of blood T cell repertoires in COVID-19. Clones were sequenced by immunoSEQ multiplex PCR, and TCRdb holds only the in-frame ones, with some missing. The sample shows approximately 100,000 clones, more than 65% of them seen only once. Sequenced material: peripheral blood. The receptors derive from a woman at least 80 years old with acute or convalescent COVID-19.

The chain is built from TRBV27 and TRBJ1-6, with a tentative D call TRBD1 (6 bases). The CDR3 is 18 residues long. The ends were cut back, 3 bases at V and 0 bases at J, with 15 bases in the middle. From germline, CDR1 is MNHEY and CDR2 SMNVEV (reference sequence). CDR3 protein: CASSFRGPEASYNSPLHF. In DNA form, the CDR3 reads TGTGCCAGCAGTTTCAGGGGCCCCGAGGCCTCCTATAATTCACCCCTCCACTTT.

The V call is TRBV3-1 (or the pseudogene TRBV3-2), the J call TRBJ1-6, with D perhaps TRBD1 (6 bases). V dropped 3 bases and J dropped 0 bases, with 6 bases sitting between them. Germline V CDR1 and CDR2: LGHDT, YNNKEL (reference sequence). The CDR3 spans 15 residues. This CDR3 reads CASSQDSSYNSPLHF. The CDR3 DNA is TGTGCCAGCAGCCAGGACAGCTCCTATAATTCACCCCTCCACTTT.

This chain links TRBV27 with TRBJ1-5; D gene unclear. The CDR3 consists of 13 residues. Germline CDR1 reads MNHEY; CDR2 reads SMNVEV (reference sequence). Trimming left V 4 bases short and J 6 bases short, with 10 bases between. The CDR3 protein is CASSSRHFQPQHF. The CDR3 region has the DNA TGTGCCAGCAGTTCGAGACATTTTCAGCCCCAGCATTTT.

The gene calls are TRBV7-6 and TRBJ2-3, with 11 nucleotides matching TRBD2. J lost 6 bases, V lost 4 bases, and 9 bases had no gene match. This CDR3 has 16 amino acids. Germline V lookup: CDR1 SGHVS, CDR2 FNYEAQ. This CDR3 is CASSSPLAGGMDTQYF. CDR3 nucleotides: TGTGCCAGCAGCTCCCCCTTAGCGGGGGGGATGGATACGCAGTATTTT.

The genes are TRBV2 and TRBJ1-1; 7 bases match TRBD1. Germline CDR1 SNHLY, CDR2 FYNNEI. With 5 bases clipped from V and 1 base from J, the junction kept 4 bases outside the gene matches. The CDR3 is 14 residues long. CDR3 nucleotide sequence: TGTGCCAGCAGTATCCGACAGGGGAACACTGAAGCTTTCTTT. It is translated as CASSIRQGNTEAFF.

V usage is TRBV11-2 and J usage is TRBJ2-3; possibly TRBD1 for D (6 bases). CDR3 size: 14 residues. The germline V gene has CDR1 SGHAT and CDR2 FQNNGV. Deletions cut 2 bases from V and 6 bases from J, with 12 bases between. DNA for the CDR3: TGTGCCAGCAGCTTAAACAGGGTATCCGATACGCAGTATTTT. The encoded protein is CASSLNRVSDTQYF. Combining the CDR3 with reference TRBV11-2 and TRBJ2-3 gives the whole variable domain EAGVAQSPRYKIIEKRQSVAFWCNPISGHATLYWYQQILGQGPKLLIQFQNNGVVDDSQLPKDRFSAERLKGVDSTLKIQPAKLEDSAVYLCASSLNRVSDTQYFGPGTRLTVL.

As concerns this clone: Other DNA sequences in this sample translate to the same CDR3. V gene TRBV18 combines with J gene TRBJ1-2; D is unclear. The germline V gene encodes CDR1 KGHSH and CDR2 LQKENI. CDR3 length: 14 residues. V was trimmed by 6 bases and J by 2 bases, leaving 13 bases between them. The CDR3 nucleotides read TGTGCCAGCTCCCCTTCCGGCAGGAACTATGGCTACACCTTC. Protein product: CASSPSGRNYGYTF. Variable domain in full (rest from reference TRBV18 and TRBJ1-2): NAGVMQNPRHLVRRRGQEARLRCSPMKGHSHVYWYRQLPEEGLKFMVYLQKENIIDESGMPKERFSAEFPKEGPSILRIQQVVRGDSAAYFCASSPSGRNYGYTFGSGTRLTVV.

The V and J genes are TRBV27 and TRBJ1-1; possible D gene TRBD1, 6 bases. The V gene's germline CDR1 is MNHEY and CDR2 SMNVEV (reference sequence). The CDR3 sequence is 14 residues long. The V gene lost 3 bases and the J gene lost 4 bases, with 12 bases spanning the gap. CDR3 protein: CASSFWGQGTEAFF. CDR3 sequence (DNA): TGTGCCAGCAGTTTTTGGGGGCAAGGCACTGAAGCTTTCTTT.

J is TRBJ2-1 and V is TRBV7-8; D gene unclear. Trimming removed 4 bases at V and 9 bases at J, with 13 bases between. Germline lookup yields CDR1 SGHVS and CDR2 FQNEAQ. The length of the CDR3 is 13 residues. CDR3 nucleotides: TGTGCCAGCAGCTCAGACTTCCGCGGTGAGCAGTTCTTC. Translating it yields CASSSDFRGEQFF.

The chain couples TRBV6-1 to TRBJ1-2; D gene unclear. Germline values: CDR1 MNHNS, CDR2 SASEGT. The germline V and J ends were trimmed by 2 bases and 2 bases, with 9 bases remaining between them. This CDR3 has 14 amino acids. The CDR3 DNA reads as TGTGCCAGCAGTGAACATGGAGGGAACTATGGCTACACCTTC. Translating it yields CASSEHGGNYGYTF.

This rearrangement joins TRBV28 to TRBJ1-3; D perhaps matches TRBD1 (5 bases). CDR3 length: 15 amino acids. Germline V CDR1 and CDR2: MDHEN, SYDVKM. The V gene lost 5 bases and the J gene lost 4 bases, with 15 bases spanning the gap. The CDR3 loop is CASSPYYRGGNTIYF. The DNA for the CDR3 is TGTGCCAGCAGTCCCTATTATAGGGGAGGAAACACCATATATTTT.

This clone showed up just a few times. As DNA, the CDR3 is TGCGCCAGCAGCTTATACGGGAACTCCTACAATGAGCAGTTCTTC. Amino acid sequence: CASSLYGNSYNEQFF. The chain combines TRBV5-1 with TRBJ2-1, with D maybe TRBD2 (5 bases). This CDR3 is 15 amino acids long. From germline, CDR1 is SGHRS and CDR2 YFSETQ. Trimming cost V 2 bases and J 0 bases, with 9 bases left between them.

The chain has TRBV10-3 and TRBJ1-5, with 7 bases aligning to TRBD1. Germline values: CDR1 ENHRY, CDR2 SYGVKD. The V segment lost 6 bases and the J segment 7 bases; nucleotides outside the gene matches: 9. This CDR3 has 14 residues. CDR3 nucleotides: TGTGCCATCAGCGAGACAGGGTCGGGGCAGCCCCAGCATTTT. It specifies CAISETGSGQPQHF.

The chain links TRBV28 to TRBJ1-2; possibly TRBD1 for D (6 bases). Trimming cost V 3 bases and J 4 bases, with 6 bases left between them. The CDR3 is made up of 12 amino acids. CDR1 MDHEN and CDR2 SYDVKM come from the germline V gene. CDR3 DNA sequence: TGTGCCAGCAGTTTGGACAGCTATGGCTACACCTTC. Translating gives CASSLDSYGYTF.

The chain couples TRBV7-9 to TRBJ1-6; tentatively, D is TRBD1 (6 bases). This CDR3 is 15 amino acids long. The germline V gene has CDR1 SEHNR and CDR2 FQNEAQ (reference sequence). The V end was cut by 1 base, the J end by 10 bases, with 14 bases between. The CDR3 DNA follows: TGTGCCAGCAGCTTAGGAGGACAGACCACCTCACCCCTCCACTTT. Residues: CASSLGGQTTSPLHF.

This chain joins TRBV5-8 and TRBJ1-5, with TRBD1 identical over 12 bases. V lost 5 bases and J lost 5; bases outside the gene matches: 2. The germline CDR1 and CDR2 sequences are SGHTS and YDEGEE. The CDR3 has 14 residues. The chain's CDR3 is CASSRDRGHQPQHF. CDR3 nucleotides: TGTGCCAGCAGTAGGGACAGGGGGCATCAGCCCCAGCATTTT.

The chain employs TRBV7-8 and TRBJ2-3, with D uncertain. The CDR3 is 12 amino acids. V shed 5 bases and J shed 6 bases, with 9 bases lying between them. The V gene's germline CDR1 is SGHVS and CDR2 FQNEAQ. This chain's CDR3 is CASSLLRDTQYF. The CDR3, as DNA: TGTGCCAGCAGCCTCCTCAGGGATACGCAGTATTTT.

This rearrangement joins TRBV28 to TRBJ1-5; tentatively, D is TRBD1 (6 bases). CDR3 length: 16 amino acids. The germline V gene has CDR1 MDHEN and CDR2 SYDVKM. V shed 2 bases and J shed 3 bases, with 14 bases lying between them. The DNA of the CDR3 is TGTGCCAGCAGTTTAAGGGGGGGACACCCCAATCAGCCCCAGCATTTT. It translates to CASSLRGGHPNQPQHF. The full variable domain, rest sourced from reference TRBV28 and TRBJ1-5, is DVKVTQSSRYLVKRTGEKVFLECVQDMDHENMFWYRQDPGLGLRLIYFSYDVKMKEKGDIPEGYSVSREKKERFSLILESASTNQTSMYLCASSLRGGHPNQPQHFGDGTRLSIL.

This clone was counted only a few times. The chain recombines TRBV6-5 with TRBJ2-1; 10 nucleotides line up with TRBD1. CDR1 and CDR2 from the germline V gene are MNHEY and SVGAGI. The CDR3 totals 14 residues. V trimming: 6 bases; J trimming: 4 bases; junction bases outside the gene matches: 3. CDR3 protein: CASRPGQGYNEQFF. DNA for the CDR3: TGTGCCAGCAGACCGGGACAGGGGTACAATGAGCAGTTCTTC.

The chain couples TRBV19 to TRBJ2-5, with 8 positions matching TRBD2. Unmatched junction bases numbered 2, after V lost 7 bases and J lost 4 bases. Germline V gene lookup returns CDR1 LNHDA and CDR2 SQIVND (reference sequence). The CDR3 loop spans 12 amino acids. DNA for the CDR3: TGTGCCAGTATGGCGGGGGGAGAGACCCAGTACTTC. It translates to CASMAGGETQYF. Drawing the rest from reference TRBV19 and TRBJ2-5, the complete variable domain is DGGITQSPKYLFRKEGQNVTLSCEQNLNHDAMYWYRQDPGQGLRLIYYSQIVNDFQKGDIAEGYSVSREKKESFPLTVTSAQKNPTAFYLCASMAGGETQYFGPGTRLLVL.

This clone appeared once. The V and J genes are TRBV21-1 and TRBJ2-7; the D call of TRBD2 is as the table states it, not checked on the DNA. TRBV21-1 is a pseudogene segment. This CDR3 is built from 16 residues. The CDR3 nucleotides are TGTGCCAGCAGCATGGGCCTAGCGGTAAATGTCTACGAGCAGTACTTC. Its protein is CASSMGLAVNVYEQYF.

The chain couples TRBV4-3 to TRBJ2-1; weak D call: TRBD2 (6 bases). The V end lost 0 bases, the J end lost 7 bases, and 7 bases lay between the germline ends. The CDR3 runs 13 residues. CDR1 and CDR2 from the germline V gene are LGHNA and YSLEER. For the CDR3, the DNA is TGCGCCAGCAGCCAAGAAGGAGGGAATGAGCAGTTCTTC. Translated, it gives CASSQEGGNEQFF.

The J gene is TRBJ2-7, the V gene TRBV27, with TRBD2 as a possible D gene (6 bases). CDR3 length: 12 residues. V was pared by 4 bases and J by 5 bases, with 9 bases between. Per germline, CDR1 MNHEY and CDR2 SMNVEV (reference sequence). CDR3 sequence reads: CASSSGVHEQYF. The CDR3 DNA follows: TGTGCCAGCAGTTCGGGAGTTCACGAGCAGTACTTC.

This clone was seen only once. This sequence joins TRBV28 and TRBJ1-2; D ambiguous. Germline values: CDR1 MDHEN, CDR2 SYDVKM. This CDR3 is 12 amino acids long. V lost 6 bases and J lost 7, with 12 bases in between. CDR3 region: CASSQRTSGYTF. CDR3 in DNA: TGTGCCAGCAGCCAAAGAACATCTGGCTACACCTTC.

The CDR3 bases are TGTGCCAGCAGTGCTCTCGGACAGACCGGGGAGCTGTTTTTT. Its protein product is CASSALGQTGELFF. This chain connects TRBV6-6 to TRBJ2-2; tentatively, D is TRBD1 (6 bases). CDR3 length equals 14 residues. The germline V gene has CDR1 MNHNY and CDR2 SVGAGI (reference sequence). V was shortened by 5 bases and J by 5 bases, with 12 bases between the two germline ends.

The genes are TRBV12-3 or TRBV12-4 and TRBJ1-5; D remains unclear. V gave up 6 bases and J gave up 3 bases, with 6 bases separating them. This CDR3 spans 12 amino acids. The CDR3 bases are TGTGCCAGCAGGGGCAACAATCAGCCCCAGCATTTT. Its protein is CASRGNNQPQHF.

V is TRBV11-1 and J is TRBJ1-2; 7 bases align to TRBD1. V gave up 5 bases and J gave up 8 bases; unmatched junction bases: 11. The germline V gene encodes CDR1 SGHAT and CDR2 FQDESV (reference sequence). CDR3 length: 14 residues. CDR3 amino acids: CASSTRQGAHGYTF. CDR3 DNA sequence: TGTGCCAGCAGCACCCGACAGGGAGCGCACGGCTACACCTTC. Using reference TRBV11-1 and TRBJ1-2 for the parts outside the CDR3, the full variable domain is EAEVAQSPRYKITEKSQAVAFWCDPISGHATLYWYRQILGQGPELLVQFQDESVVDDSQLPKDRFSAERLKGVDSTLKIQPAELGDSAMYLCASSTRQGAHGYTFGSGTRLTVV.

The V call is TRBV28, the J call TRBJ2-3, with 7 bases identical to TRBD2. CDR1 and CDR2 from the germline V gene are MDHEN and SYDVKM. Trimming removed 3 bases from V and 1 base from J; junction bases left unmatched: 4. This CDR3 region has 15 residues. The CDR3 bases are TGTGCCAGCAGTTTGGGGGGGAGCGGCACAGATACGCAGTATTTT. This codes for CASSLGGSGTDTQYF.

V is TRBV10-2 and J is TRBJ2-1, with 7 bases that match TRBD1. Trimming took 6 bases from V and 12 from J; bases not matched to a gene: 8. CDR1 and CDR2 from the germline V gene are WSHSY and SAAADI. The CDR3 loop spans 12 amino acids. The CDR3 nucleotides read TGCGCCAGCAGGGGGGCCGGGACAGTGCAGTTCTTC. It codes for CASRGAGTVQFF.